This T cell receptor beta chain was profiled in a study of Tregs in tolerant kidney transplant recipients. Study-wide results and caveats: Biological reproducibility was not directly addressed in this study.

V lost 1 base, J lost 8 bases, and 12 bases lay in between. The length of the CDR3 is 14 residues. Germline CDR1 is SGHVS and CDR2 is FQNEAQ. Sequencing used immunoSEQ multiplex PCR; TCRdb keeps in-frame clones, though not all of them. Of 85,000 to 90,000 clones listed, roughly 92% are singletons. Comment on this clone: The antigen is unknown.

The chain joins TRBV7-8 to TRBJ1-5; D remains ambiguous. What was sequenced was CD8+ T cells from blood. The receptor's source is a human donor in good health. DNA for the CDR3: TGTGCCAGCAGCTTAGGGGCAGGTCAAGAGCCCCAGCATTTT. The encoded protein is CASSLGAGQEPQHF.